This TCR beta chain came from a study of OX40 agonist ivuxolimab in advanced cancers. Study findings and constraints: In CD8+ T cells, expanded clones were on average more numerous than in CD4+. Which antigen the expanded peripheral T cells recognized is unknown.

Only in-frame clones appear in the TCRdb table, and some are missing; sequencing was by immunoSEQ multiplex PCR. The sample includes about 110,000 clones, around 93% of them seen just once. The CDR3 spans 18 residues. Between the trimmed V and J ends, which lost 4 bases and 5 bases, there was a span of 24 bases. Germline assignment: CDR1 SGDLS and CDR2 YYNGEE. As regards this clone: The target antigen is unknown.

The chain links TRBV9 to TRBJ2-2; D is possibly TRBD2 (6 bases). The specimen comprised CD4+ or CD8+ T cells sorted from blood, sampled in a trial of the OX40 agonist ivuxolimab. This receptor was obtained from an adult with an advanced solid tumor such as melanoma, head and neck, liver or kidney cancer. In DNA form, the CDR3 reads TGTGCCAGCAGCCGGACGTTGAGCGGAGGGGCTCGAACCGGGGAGCTGTTTTTT. As protein: CASSRTLSGGARTGELFF. Supplemented by reference TRBV9 and TRBJ2-2, the full variable domain reads DSGVTQTPKHLITATGQRVTLRCSPRSGDLSVYWYQQSLDQGLQFLIQYYNGEERAKGNILERFSAQQFPDLHSELNLSSLELGDSALYFCASSRTLSGGARTGELFFGEGSRLTVL.